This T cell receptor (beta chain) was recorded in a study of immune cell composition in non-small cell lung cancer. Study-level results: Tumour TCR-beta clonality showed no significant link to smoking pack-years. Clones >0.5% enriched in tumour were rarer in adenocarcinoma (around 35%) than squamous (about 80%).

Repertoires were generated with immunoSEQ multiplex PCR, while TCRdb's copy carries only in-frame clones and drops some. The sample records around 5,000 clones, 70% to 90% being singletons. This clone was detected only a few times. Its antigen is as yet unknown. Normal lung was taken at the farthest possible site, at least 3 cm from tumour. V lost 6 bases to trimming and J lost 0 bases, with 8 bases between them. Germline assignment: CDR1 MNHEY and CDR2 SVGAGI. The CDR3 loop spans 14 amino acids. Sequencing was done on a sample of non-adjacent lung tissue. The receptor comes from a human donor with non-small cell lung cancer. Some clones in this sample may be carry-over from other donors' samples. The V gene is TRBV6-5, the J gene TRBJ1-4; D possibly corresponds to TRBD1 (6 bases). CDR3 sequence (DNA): TGTGCCAGCAGGGACAGCGCAACTAATGAAAAACTGTTTTTT. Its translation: CASRDSATNEKLFF.